The clone carrying this T cell receptor beta chain came up a few times. CDR3 length equals 17 residues. V lost 6 bases and J lost 2; bases outside the gene matches: 8. Germline CDR1 reads MDHEN; CDR2 reads SYDVKM. This record comes from a study of shared clonotypes between healthy human individuals. Method: immunoSEQ multiplex PCR; TCRdb's copy keeps in-frame clones and lacks some. This table holds approximately 640,000 clones, roughly 78% found once. V usage is TRBV28 and J usage is TRBJ1-5; TRBD1 agrees at 12 bases. The sample taken for sequencing was memory CD4+ T cells sorted from blood. Subset: CD45RA-negative fraction. The sequence came from a woman aged 25 to 45 in good health. CDR3 DNA: TGTGCCAGCAGGACCGGGACAGGGGGCTGGGGCAATCAGCCCCAGCATTTT. It encodes CASRTGTGGWGNQPQHF.